Sequencing of this T cell receptor beta chain was carried out in a study of T cell responses to AZD1222 COVID-19 vaccine. Pooling covered second doses at about 4 or about 12 weeks. Whole-study findings and limits: Among those given AZD1222, only 6 or 7 were seropositive at baseline. Repertoire sampling was restricted to post-peak T cell response timepoints. Nearly half of the spike-specific TCRs reportedly recognize variant regions that carry no mutations.

Assay: immunoSEQ multiplex PCR; the TCRdb copy retains only in-frame clones and omits some. The sample lists around 110,000 clones; 80% to 95% were seen once. Of note for this clone: Antigen: not known.

This clonotype was sampled from an adult who received the AZD1222 COVID-19 vaccine. The specimen was peripheral blood, collected 28 days after the second AZD1222 dose.

The DNA for the CDR3 is TGCGCCAGCAGCTTGGGATACGGTGAAAAACTGTTTTTT. This sequence encodes CASSLGYGEKLFF. The chain is built from TRBV5-1 and TRBJ1-4; the D is unclear. V gave up 0 bases and J gave up 7 bases, with 7 bases separating them. Per germline, CDR1 SGHRS and CDR2 YFSETQ. CDR3 length equals 13 residues.